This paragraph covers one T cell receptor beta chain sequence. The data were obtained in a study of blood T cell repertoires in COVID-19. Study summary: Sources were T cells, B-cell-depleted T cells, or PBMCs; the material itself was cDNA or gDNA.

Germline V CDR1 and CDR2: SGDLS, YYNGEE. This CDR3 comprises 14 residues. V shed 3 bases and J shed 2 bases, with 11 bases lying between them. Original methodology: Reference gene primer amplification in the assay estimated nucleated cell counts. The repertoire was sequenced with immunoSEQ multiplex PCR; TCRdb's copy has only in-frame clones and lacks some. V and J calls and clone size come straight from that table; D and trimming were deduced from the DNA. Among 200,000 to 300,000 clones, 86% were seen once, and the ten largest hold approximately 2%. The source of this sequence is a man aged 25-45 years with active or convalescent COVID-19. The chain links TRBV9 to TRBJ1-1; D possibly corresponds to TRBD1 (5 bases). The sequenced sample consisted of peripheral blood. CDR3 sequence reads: CASSAQTVNTEAFF. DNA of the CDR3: TGTGCCAGCAGCGCCCAGACAGTAAACACTGAAGCTTTCTTT.